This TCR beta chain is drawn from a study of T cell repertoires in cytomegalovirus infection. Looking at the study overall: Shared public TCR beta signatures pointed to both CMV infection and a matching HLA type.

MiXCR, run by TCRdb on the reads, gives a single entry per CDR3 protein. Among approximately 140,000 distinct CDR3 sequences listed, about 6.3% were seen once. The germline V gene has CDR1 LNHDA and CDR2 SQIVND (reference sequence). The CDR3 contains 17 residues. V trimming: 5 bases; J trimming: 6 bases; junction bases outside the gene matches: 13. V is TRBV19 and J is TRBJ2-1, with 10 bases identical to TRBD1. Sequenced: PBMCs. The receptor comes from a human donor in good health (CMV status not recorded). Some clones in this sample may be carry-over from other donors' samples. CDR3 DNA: TGTGCCAGTAGTGGCCGGGACAGGGGATTTTCGAGCAATGAGCAGTTCTTC. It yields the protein CASSGRDRGFSSNEQFF.